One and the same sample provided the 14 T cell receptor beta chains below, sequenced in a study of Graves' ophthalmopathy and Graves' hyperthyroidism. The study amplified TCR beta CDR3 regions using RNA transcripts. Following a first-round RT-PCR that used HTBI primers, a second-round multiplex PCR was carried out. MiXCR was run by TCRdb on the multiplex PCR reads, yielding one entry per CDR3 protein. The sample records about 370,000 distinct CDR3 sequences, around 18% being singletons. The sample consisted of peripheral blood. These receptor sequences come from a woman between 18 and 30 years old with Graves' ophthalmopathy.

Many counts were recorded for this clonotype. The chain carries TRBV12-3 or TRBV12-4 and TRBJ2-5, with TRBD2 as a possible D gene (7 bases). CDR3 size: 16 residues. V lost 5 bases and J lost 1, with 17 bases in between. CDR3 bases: TGTGCCAGCAGTCGGGGGGCAGGACTTCTCCAAGAGACCCAGTACTTC. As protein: CASSRGAGLLQETQYF.

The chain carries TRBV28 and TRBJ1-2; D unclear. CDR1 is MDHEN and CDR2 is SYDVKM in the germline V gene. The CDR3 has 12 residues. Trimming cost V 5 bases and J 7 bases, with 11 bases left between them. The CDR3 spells CASSPSWGGYTF. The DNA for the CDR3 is TGTGCCAGCAGTCCCTCTTGGGGTGGCTACACCTTC.

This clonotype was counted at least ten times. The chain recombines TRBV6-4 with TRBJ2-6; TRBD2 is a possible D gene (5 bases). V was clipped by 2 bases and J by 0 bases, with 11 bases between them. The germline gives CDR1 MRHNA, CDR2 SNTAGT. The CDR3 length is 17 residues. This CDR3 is CASSDTTGGSGANVLTF. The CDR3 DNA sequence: TGTGCCAGCAGTGACACGACTGGAGGCTCTGGGGCCAACGTCCTGACTTTC.

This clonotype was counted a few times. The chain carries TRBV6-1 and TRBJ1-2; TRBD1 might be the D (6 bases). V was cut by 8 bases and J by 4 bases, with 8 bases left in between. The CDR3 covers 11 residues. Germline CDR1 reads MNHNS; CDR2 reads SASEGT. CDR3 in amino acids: CASQDSYGYTF. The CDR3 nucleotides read TGTGCCAGCCAGGACAGCTATGGCTACACCTTC.

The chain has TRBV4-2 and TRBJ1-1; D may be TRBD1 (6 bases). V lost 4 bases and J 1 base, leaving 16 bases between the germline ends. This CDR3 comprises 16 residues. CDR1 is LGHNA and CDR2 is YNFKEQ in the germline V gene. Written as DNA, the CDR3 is TGTGCCAGCAGCCCTCACCTACAGGGAGGGAACACTGAAGCTTTCTTT. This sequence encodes CASSPHLQGGNTEAFF.

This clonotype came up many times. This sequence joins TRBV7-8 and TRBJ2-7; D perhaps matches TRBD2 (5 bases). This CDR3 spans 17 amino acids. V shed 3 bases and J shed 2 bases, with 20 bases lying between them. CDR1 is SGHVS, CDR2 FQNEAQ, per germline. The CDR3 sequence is CASSFLASTPKTYEQYF. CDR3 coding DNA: TGTGCCAGCAGCTTTTTGGCTAGCACACCTAAGACCTACGAGCAGTACTTC. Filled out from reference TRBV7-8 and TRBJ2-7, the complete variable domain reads GAGVSQSPRYKVAKRGQDVALRCDPISGHVSLFWYQQALGQGPEFLTYFQNEAQLDKSGLPSDRFFAERPEGSVSTLKIQRTQQEDSAVYLCASSFLASTPKTYEQYFGPGTRLTVT.

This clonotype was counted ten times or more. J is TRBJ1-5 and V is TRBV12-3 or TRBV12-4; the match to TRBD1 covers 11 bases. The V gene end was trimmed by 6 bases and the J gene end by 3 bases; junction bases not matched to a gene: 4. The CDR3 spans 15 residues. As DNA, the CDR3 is TGTGCCAGCAGGCCGGGACAGGGGGACAATCAGCCCCAGCATTTT. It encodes CASRPGQGDNQPQHF.

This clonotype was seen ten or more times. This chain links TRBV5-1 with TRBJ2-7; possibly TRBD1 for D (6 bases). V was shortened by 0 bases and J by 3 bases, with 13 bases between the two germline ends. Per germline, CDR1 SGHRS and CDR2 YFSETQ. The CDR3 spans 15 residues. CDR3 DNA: TGCGCCAGCAGCTTGGGGACAGATAGTTTCTACGAGCAGTACTTC. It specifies CASSLGTDSFYEQYF. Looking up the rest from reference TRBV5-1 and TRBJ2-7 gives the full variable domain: KAGVTQTPRYLIKTRGQQVTLSCSPISGHRSVSWYQQTPGQGLQFLFEYFSETQRNKGNFPGRFSGRQFSNSRSEMNVSTLELGDSALYLCASSLGTDSFYEQYFGPGTRLTVT.

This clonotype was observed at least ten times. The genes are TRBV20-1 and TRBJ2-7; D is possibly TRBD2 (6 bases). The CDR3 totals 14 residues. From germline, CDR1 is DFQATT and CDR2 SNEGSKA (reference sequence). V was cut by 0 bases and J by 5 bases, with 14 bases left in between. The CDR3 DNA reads TGCAGTGCTAGAGATAACCCGGGACTCAACGAGCAGTACTTC. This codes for CSARDNPGLNEQYF.

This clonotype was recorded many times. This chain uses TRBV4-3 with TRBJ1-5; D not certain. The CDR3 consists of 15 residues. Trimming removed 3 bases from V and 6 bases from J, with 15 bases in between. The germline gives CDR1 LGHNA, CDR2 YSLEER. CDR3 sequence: CASSQDIQVGQPQHF. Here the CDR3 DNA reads TGCGCCAGCAGCCAGGATATACAAGTTGGTCAGCCCCAGCATTTT.

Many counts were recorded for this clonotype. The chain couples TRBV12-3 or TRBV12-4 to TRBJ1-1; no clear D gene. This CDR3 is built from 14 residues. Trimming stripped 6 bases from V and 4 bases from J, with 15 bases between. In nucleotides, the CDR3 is TGTGCCAGCAGCCCCTCCAGTGAGAGCACTGAAGCTTTCTTT. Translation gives CASSPSSESTEAFF.

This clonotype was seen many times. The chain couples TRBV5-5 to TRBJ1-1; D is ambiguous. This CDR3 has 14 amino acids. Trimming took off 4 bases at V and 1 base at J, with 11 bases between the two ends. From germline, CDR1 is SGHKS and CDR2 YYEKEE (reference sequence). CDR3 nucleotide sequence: TGTGCCAGCAGCCAGGAGGGTCGGAACACTGAAGCTTTCTTT. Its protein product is CASSQEGRNTEAFF.

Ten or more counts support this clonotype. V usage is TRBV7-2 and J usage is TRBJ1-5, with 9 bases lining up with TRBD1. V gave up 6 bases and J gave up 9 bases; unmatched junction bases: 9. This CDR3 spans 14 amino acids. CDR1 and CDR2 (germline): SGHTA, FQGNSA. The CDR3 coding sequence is TGTGCCAGCAGGGCAGAAACAGGGGGCCGGCCCCAGCATTTT. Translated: CASRAETGGRPQHF.

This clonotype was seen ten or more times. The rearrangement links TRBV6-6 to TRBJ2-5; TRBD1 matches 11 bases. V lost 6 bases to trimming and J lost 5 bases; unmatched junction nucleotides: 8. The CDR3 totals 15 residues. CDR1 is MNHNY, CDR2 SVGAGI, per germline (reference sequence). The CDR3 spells CASRPDRGHVETQYF. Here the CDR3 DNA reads TGTGCCAGCAGGCCGGACAGGGGGCATGTGGAGACCCAGTACTTC.